This T cell receptor (beta chain) was recorded in a study of identical twins. This clonotype appeared a few times. Antigen specificity is unknown. General study points: Cord blood beta clonotypes that were abundant carried fewer insertions, and memory repertoires showed no such trend. Without tracking the same donors, conclusions rested on cross-sectional statistical analysis. Among monozygotic twins, out-of-frame TCR alpha sharing exceeded what models predicted.

This CDR3 has 14 residues. Germline V lookup: CDR1 LGHDT, CDR2 YNNKEL (reference sequence). Trimming left V 0 bases short and J 9 bases short, with 12 bases between. cDNA molecules carried unique molecular identifiers, and template switching added a universal primer site. TCRdb recomputed calls from the 5' RACE reads with MiXCR, one row per CDR3 protein. This table holds some 320,000 distinct CDR3 sequences, roughly an eighth found once. This sample also appeared in a second study, on yellow fever vaccine responses in identical twins.

The sample consisted of CD8+ T cells sorted from blood. This clonotype was sampled from a woman aged 18-29 years in good health. This chain joins TRBV3-1 and TRBJ2-1; perhaps TRBD1 as D (6 bases). The CDR3, as DNA: TGTGCCAGCAGCCAAGAGGACAGATTTTCTGAGCAGTTCTTC. Protein: CASSQEDRFSEQFF.